The clone carrying this TCR beta chain turned up a few times. In TCRdb, the 5' RACE reads were re-called with MiXCR into one record per CDR3 protein. The data hold under 55,000 distinct CDR3 sequences, with around 7% observed a single time. This sample was included in a study of T cells after yellow fever vaccination. The CDR3 runs 14 residues. Trimming stripped 1 base from V and 3 bases from J, with 8 bases between. Looked up from germline, CDR1 is MGHRA and CDR2 is YSYEKL. The chain is built from TRBV4-1 and TRBJ2-3, with D unclear. This specimen was CD8+ T cells not binding an NS4B(214-222) dextramer, sorted from PBMCs, taken roughly 47 days after the first yellow fever vaccination. The clonotype was recovered from a man younger than 30 who received the YFV17D yellow fever vaccine. The CDR3 here is CASSQGPVTDTQYF. CDR3 nucleotides: TGCGCCAGCAGCCAAGGGCCCGTGACAGATACGCAGTATTTT.